Sequencing of this TCR beta chain was carried out in a study of cytomegalovirus exposure and HLA in healthy donors (dated by TCRdb to the late 2010s). Concerning the study at large: An earlier analysis of some 620 of the donors reported 250 to 300 Gb of sequence data and 95 million to 120 million unique TCR beta sequences obtained from around 180 million T cells. Across some 400 genotyped donors of the cohort, an average of about 220,000 unique TCR beta nucleotide sequences per donor were sequenced, and around 19% of those sequences were non-productive. Among the roughly 390 genotyped donors, under 90% belonged to the genetic ancestry cluster associated with self-reported Caucasian donors. To predict cytomegalovirus infection status, the study combined high-throughput TCR immunosequencing, statistical association of individual TCRs with disease status, and machine learning. In addition to the first cohort of approximately 670 subjects, a separate validation cohort of 120 different subjects was used. All discovery cohort repertoires had been generated using a single sequencing platform. In a later analysis, previously published TCR beta repertoires from about 670 donors were re-analyzed and high-resolution HLA genotyping was added so that TCR occurrence patterns could be studied. HLA typing included class I and class II loci at four-digit resolution. The study used immunosequencing to profile the T cell repertoires of 670 or so subjects and linked those repertoires to cytomegalovirus serostatus. In a later genetic analysis, genome-wide SNP genotypes for about three fifths of the roughly 670 donors were used, and that subset was treated as a discovery cohort. In the later analysis, no new phenotypic data were used to find candidate immune exposures; instead, reliance was placed on TCR beta sequences and their occurrence across donors. About 300 gigabases of sequencing data and tens of millions of unique TCR sequences made up an early release that covered roughly 670 HLA-typed donors. Five DR-DQ haplotypes were handled as single units for association and clustering because linkage in the cohort was strong. The study was designed to test whether signatures of past pathogen exposure could be identified by cataloging public T cell receptors. The number of typed donors differed by locus: 629-630 for A, B, C, DRB1 and DQB1; 522 for DQA1; fewer than 610 for DPA1; and about 450 for DPB1. An earlier analysis of about 620 of the donors applied high-throughput TCR beta sequencing to assess whether each TCR beta V gene segment acted as functional or pseudogenic. Donor age, sex, ethnicity and CMV serostatus were compiled alongside the repertoire data.

A note on this clone: There is no known antigen for this receptor. No much larger clone exists at a distance of one base, and base qualities are not known.

The cohort comprised some 730 healthy bone marrow donors. At the time of sampling, all cohort members were nominally healthy, though unrecorded immune exposures were likely present. The donor was CMV seronegative and belonged to the group of over 300 seronegative cohort members. A peripheral blood sample was collected from each donor, and TCR beta sequencing was performed on peripheral blood mononuclear cells. Genomic DNA extraction from the blood cell samples was performed with the Qiagen DNeasy Blood Extraction Kit. Points the paper makes about the study in general: This cohort had only TCR beta chains sequenced, and the lack of alpha or paired-chain data limited which features could be detected. Linkage disequilibrium might explain the correlated functional status among segregating V segments, but an unknown experimental factor could not be excluded. Roughly uniform sequencing depth across donors was assumed in presence/absence analyses, although this assumption may not hold. Three of the identified cytomegalovirus-associated TCR beta chains were confirmed in vitro to be specific for cytomegalovirus antigens. Immune exposure information for the cohort was limited to CMV serostatus. The authors suggested that the approach could potentially be generalized to other disease states and immunological phenotypes. The classifier was reported to diagnose cytomegalovirus status with high specificity and sensitivity in both the original cohort and the validation cohort. A further reported finding was that TCR beta sequences accurately predicted the HLA-A and HLA-B alleles for most subjects in the first cohort. Most TCR sequences were seen in very few donors, while some public TCRs were found in many individuals. A later genetic analysis reported fewer N-insertions in productive TCRs among donors in an Asian-associated ancestry cluster than the approximately 700-donor mean. The study gave a list of 150 to 200 TCR beta chains associated with cytomegalovirus. Compared with equally common non-associated chains, HLA-associated TCR beta chains in a later analysis were more clonally expanded and had lower generation probabilities. Broadly in line with IMGT annotations, most TCR beta V segments showed up in productive rearrangements about 90% or about 30% of the time in an earlier analysis of several hundred of the donors. A later genetic analysis associated a missense DCLRE1C variant with V-gene and J-gene trimming of TCR beta chains, and an independent cohort replicated the association. Assigning TCR associations to individual alleles was difficult when HLA alleles, especially DR and DQ, strongly co-occurred. According to a later analysis, parvovirus B19, influenza, CMV and Epstein-Barr virus appeared linked to several top co-occurrence clusters. The earlier analysis of some 540 of the donors excluded 15 to 20 rarely observed V segments, including chromosome 9 orphons, because counts were too low. Some IMGT-functional V segments, including TRBV6-2 and TRBV6-3, could not be told apart with the 87-base-pair reads, so those segments were excluded. Because HLA typing was unavailable for some donors at each locus, only the typed subset was used in association tests. In a later analysis, TCR association rates were found to vary across HLA loci, with the most associated TCRs seen for DRB1 alleles and the fewest for HLA-C alleles. Most CMV-associated TCR beta chains appeared to be HLA-restricted in a later analysis, and the HLA associations seemed to be driven largely by CMV exposure. A cluster of highly shared sequence variants was judged likely to be a technical artifact of the sequencing pipeline. Specific HLA alleles were associated with 15,000 to 20,000 TCR beta sequences at a false discovery rate of 0.05 in a later analysis.

V is cut by 6 bases and J by 2 bases, and the space between the germline ends is 23 bases. Taken from cysteine to phenylalanine, the CDR3 has 17 residues. The kept DNA is CDR3 alone, 51 bases in frame from the first base. The germline V gene (reference sequence) sets CDR1 to MNHEY and CDR2 to SMNVEV. Receptors were amplified or captured by the immunoSEQ multiplex PCR assay. For the multiplex PCR, a mixture combining 60 forward primers for TCR Vbeta segments and 13 reverse primers for TCR Jbeta segments was used. A multiplex PCR assay on genomic DNA amplified the CDR3 region of rearranged TCR beta genes. The Illumina HiSeq System was used to sequence the amplified TCR beta libraries as 87-base-pair reads. The original pipeline was this. A later analysis tallied 75 million to 95 million unique TCR beta chains across the 660 or so repertoires, and around 10 million of those chains were shared by two or more donors. To remove PCR and sequencing errors, raw reads were error-corrected and collapsed into unique sequences using a nearest-neighbor algorithm that merged closely related sequences. CDR3 sequences were aligned to IMGT reference sequences to assign V, D and J gene segments. For a sequence to be retained, a match of at least six nucleotides to both a V gene segment and a J gene segment was required. A rearrangement counted as productive if the CDR3 had no stop codons and remained in frame with V and J, and every other rearrangement counted as non-productive. CDR3 was defined by IMGT convention, running from the second conserved V-encoded cysteine to the conserved J-encoded phenylalanine. The earlier analysis of 500 to 650 of the donors excluded any sequence lacking an unambiguous match to a single V gene segment. An earlier analysis of a few hundred of the donors classified V segments as functional when productive rearrangements were above 56.7% and as segregating when the standard deviation between donors was above 5%. A statistical classification framework was built for diagnosing cytomegalovirus status from the catalog of TCR beta chain sequences. In a later analysis, TCR nucleotide sequences were compared against IMGT/GENE-DB human TR gene sequences so that V and J genes could be assigned. A later analysis assigned CDR3 sequences and most-parsimonious VDJ recombination scenarios with the TCRdist pipeline. A later analysis defined each TCR beta chain by its CDR3 amino acid sequence plus V-gene family, and excluded reads lacking a unique V-gene family. In a later analysis, a few hundred highly shared, low-generation-probability nucleotide sequences were removed to address suspected cross-contamination and a sequencing artifact. In a later analysis, a clonal expansion index for each public chain was calculated from normalized within-repertoire ranks of inferred template counts. In a later analysis, generation probabilities were computed using a VDJ recombination model fitted to out-of-frame rearrangements, and the results were checked against IGoR. A later analysis scored TCR-TCR, TCR-HLA and TCR-CMV co-occurrence with hypergeometric tests, applying a repertoire-size bias correction to TCR pairs. In a later analysis, false discovery rates were estimated by permuting HLA or CMV assignments 20 times. In a later analysis, co-occurring TCRs were grouped with DBSCAN, and TCRdist sequence similarity was added when clustering was performed within HLA-allele-positive subsets. For co-occurrence clustering, repertoires with fewer than 30,000 or more than 120,000 public chains were excluded, along with five repertoires with anomalous nucleotide sharing. TCRdb provides this immuneACCESS table in a form limited to in-frame rearrangements. Some clones are lacking; in checked studies, under half of them reflect an unresolved V gene, and why the rest are absent is not known. D and trimming come from the DNA, and the V and J calls and clone size come from that table. The sample table records 130,000 to 150,000 clones; about 72% of these occur just once. The ten biggest clones cover 2.1% of the sample.

Sequencing was done on a sample of PBMCs. The receptor was derived from a man aged 35 to 55 in good health and CMV-seronegative. The rearrangement joined TRBV27 to TRBJ2-7; perhaps TRBD2 is the D gene, with 6 bases matching. The CDR3 reads as follows: CASSPKAGLSGAYEQYF. The bases are TGTGCCAGCAGCCCTAAAGCTGGATTGTCGGGGGCCTACGAGCAGTACTTC.